This is a list of T cell receptor beta chains from one sample in a study of cytomegalovirus exposure and HLA in healthy donors. The protocol was immunoSEQ multiplex PCR, while the TCRdb copy is restricted to in-frame clones and leaves out a portion. Among roughly 130,000 clones listed, about four fifths were seen once. Material: PBMCs. The source is a male donor in good health and CMV-seropositive. Each CDR3 is given with its conserved first and last residue. D genes are given only for firm matches. Size is stated for part of the rows, as once, few or many counts, or as a class when the clone is expanded.

TRBV5-1	TRBD1	TRBJ1-5	NA	CASSPEGGGQRTYHF	TGCGCCAGCAGCCCCGAAGGAGGGGGCCAAAGAACGTATCATTTT
TRBV18	NA	TRBJ2-1	NA	CASSPRQVTPYLNEQFF	TGTGCCAGCTCACCACGGCAGGTTACCCCCTACCTTAATGAGCAGTTCTTC
TRBV19	NA	TRBJ2-2	few	CASSIDSVGTGELFF	TGTGCCAGTAGTATAGACAGCGTTGGGACCGGGGAGCTGTTTTTT
TRBV6-5	NA	TRBJ1-3	NA	CASSYSGGRNTIYF	TGTGCCAGCAGTTACTCGGGGGGAAGAAACACCATATATTTT
TRBV4-2	NA	TRBJ2-3	NA	CASNTKGADTQYF	TGTGCCAGCAACACCAAGGGGGCAGATACGCAGTATTTT
TRBV7-2	TRBD1	TRBJ1-2	NA	CASSQEGQIYGYTF	TGTGCCAGCAGCCAGGAGGGACAGATATATGGCTACACCTTC
TRBV4-2	NA	TRBJ1-6	NA	CASSQVDNNNSPLHF	TGTGCCAGCAGCCAAGTGGACAATAATAATTCACCCCTCCACTTT
TRBV7-9	TRBD1	TRBJ2-7	NA	CSSSEGQGNSYEQYF	TGTTCCAGCAGCGAGGGACAGGGAAATTCCTACGAGCAGTACTTC
TRBV28	TRBD2	TRBJ2-1	once	CATQSREAPHEQFF	TGTGCCACCCAGTCCCGGGAGGCCCCCCATGAGCAGTTCTTC
TRBV7-8	TRBD1	TRBJ2-6	NA	CASSSPGQGNSGANVLTF	TGTGCCAGCAGTTCACCGGGACAGGGAAACTCTGGGGCCAACGTCCTGACTTTC
TRBV19	TRBD1	TRBJ2-1	few	CASSINRGAYNEQFF	TGTGCCAGTAGTATCAACAGGGGAGCCTACAATGAGCAGTTCTTC
TRBV28	NA	TRBJ2-2	NA	CASSSSGVTGELFF	TGTGCCAGCTCCTCCTCGGGAGTCACCGGGGAGCTGTTTTTT
TRBV2	NA	TRBJ2-7	NA	CASSPLFRDTYYEQYF	TGTGCCAGCAGTCCGCTATTCCGGGACACCTACTACGAGCAGTACTTC
TRBV5-1	NA	TRBJ1-2	NA	CASSPSGTNYGYTF	TGCGCCAGCAGCCCGTCAGGAACTAACTATGGCTACACCTTC
TRBV7-2	TRBD1	TRBJ2-1	NA	CASSPFGTGVFHEQFF	TGTGCCAGCAGCCCGTTCGGGACAGGGGTATTCCATGAGCAGTTCTTC
TRBV7-9	NA	TRBJ1-1	NA	CSSSLEGHMNTEAFF	TGTTCCAGCAGCTTAGAGGGACATATGAACACTGAAGCTTTCTTT
TRBV19	TRBD1	TRBJ2-7	once	CASSLNPGQPTYEQYF	TGTGCCAGTAGTCTCAACCCGGGACAGCCGACCTACGAGCAGTACTTC
TRBV28	TRBD1	TRBJ1-2	NA	CASSLAPGGLGYTF	TGTGCCAGCAGTCTAGCCCCAGGGGGCTTAGGCTACACCTTC
TRBV4-2	TRBD2	TRBJ2-1	NA	CASSLLAGRASYNEQFF	TGTGCCAGCAGCCTCCTAGCGGGGAGGGCCTCTTACAATGAGCAGTTCTTC
TRBV9	TRBD2	TRBJ2-7	NA	CASSVGLAGEGEQYF	TGTGCCAGCAGCGTAGGACTAGCGGGAGAAGGCGAGCAGTACTTC
TRBV11-2	NA	TRBJ2-1	NA	CASSLTAGSNEQFF	TGTGCCAGCAGCTTAACGGCAGGTAGTAATGAGCAGTTCTTC
TRBV10-3	NA	TRBJ2-7	NA	CAISDYFYEQYF	TGTGCCATCAGTGATTACTTCTACGAGCAGTACTTC
TRBV5-1	NA	TRBJ2-7	NA	CASSPGGTAYEQYF	TGCGCCAGCAGCCCGGGGGGCACAGCCTACGAGCAGTACTTC
TRBV7-9	TRBD2	TRBJ2-7	NA	CSSSVVSRAGYFREQYF	TGTTCCAGCAGCGTGGTATCTCGAGCGGGGTACTTTCGGGAGCAGTACTTC
TRBV6-1	TRBD1	TRBJ1-4	NA	CASSEVTGDSEKLFF	TGTGCCAGCAGTGAAGTAACAGGGGATAGTGAAAAACTGTTTTTT
TRBV7-6	NA	TRBJ2-1	NA	CASSLEGQGPNEQFF	TGTGCCAGCAGCTTAGAGGGACAAGGACCCAATGAGCAGTTCTTC
TRBV18	NA	TRBJ1-4	NA	CASSPQGGVNEKLFF	TGTGCCAGCTCACCCCAAGGGGGGGTAAATGAAAAACTGTTTTTT
TRBV28	TRBD1	TRBJ2-2	few	CASSPGQANTGELFF	TGTGCCAGCAGTCCAGGACAGGCCAACACCGGGGAGCTGTTTTTT
TRBV11-2	NA	TRBJ2-7	NA	CASTQYGGGSYEQYF	TGTGCCAGCACTCAATACGGAGGCGGATCCTACGAGCAGTACTTC
TRBV30	TRBD1	TRBJ1-1	NA	CAWSDTGDEAFF	TGTGCCTGGAGTGATACAGGGGATGAAGCTTTCTTT
TRBV19	NA	TRBJ2-1	NA	CASSITRYNEQFF	TGTGCCAGTAGTATAACCAGATACAATGAGCAGTTCTTC
TRBV4-3	TRBD2	TRBJ2-7	NA	CASSQDTGSGRVGAYEQYF	TGCGCCAGCAGCCAAGATACGGGTAGCGGGAGAGTCGGGGCCTACGAGCAGTACTTC
TRBV28	TRBD2	TRBJ2-1	NA	CASSLLAGGGYNEQFF	TGTGCCAGCAGTTTGCTAGCGGGAGGGGGATACAATGAGCAGTTCTTC
TRBV19	TRBD2	TRBJ2-2	NA	CASSMGLAGHAGELFF	TGTGCCAGTAGTATGGGACTAGCGGGACATGCCGGGGAGCTGTTTTTT
TRBV7-8	NA	TRBJ2-5	NA	CASSVTRALQETQYF	TGTGCCAGCAGCGTCACTAGGGCCCTCCAAGAGACCCAGTACTTC
TRBV7-9	TRBD2	TRBJ2-3	few	CASSRGRPTDTQYF	TGTGCCAGCAGCCGCGGGAGGCCCACAGATACGCAGTATTTT
TRBV7-3	TRBD1	TRBJ2-1	NA	CASSSDRADNEQFF	TGTGCCAGCAGCTCAGACAGGGCTGACAATGAGCAGTTCTTC